This record looks at one T cell receptor (beta chain) sequence and its context. Its antigen is unknown. This sample stems from a study of CXCR3-negative and CXCR3-positive naive CD8 T cells. Study-wide results and limits: The authors found comparable surface CD5 between naive subsets and inferred TCR strength from TRB CDR3 properties.

The CDR3 consists of 15 residues. UMI-labeled TRB cDNA libraries were prepared by 5' RACE. TCRdb reprocessed the 5' RACE reads and reports one entry per CDR3 protein, with no DNA. The sample spans 50,000 to 60,000 distinct CDR3 sequences; the ten largest clones claim 0.42%. This receptor was identified in a human donor in good health. Some clones in this sample may be carry-over from other donors' samples. The specimen sequenced was naive CXCR3- CD8+ T cells from blood. Subset described: CD45RO-CCR7+CD27+CD95- naive CD8+ T cells lacking CXCR3 (TNR3-). V gene TRBV12-3 or TRBV12-4 combines with J gene TRBJ2-7; TCRdb designates TRBD2, a call that cannot be tested without DNA. CDR3 region: CASRSSGGDTYEQYF.